Listed below are T cell receptor beta chains from one sample, sequenced in a study of tumor-infiltrating lymphocytes in primary liver carcinoma. Each CDR3 protein is one row after TCRdb ran MiXCR on the multiplex PCR reads. Among 330,000 or so distinct CDR3 sequences listed, approximately 64% were seen once. Sequenced material: peripheral blood. The receptors were gathered from a man aged 40-49 years with primary liver carcinoma and hepatitis B virus infection. Both conserved end residues are part of each CDR3. The D gene is left open where the match is weak. Size is stated for part of the rows, as once, few or many counts, or as a class when the clone is expanded.

v_call: TRBV11-2
j_call: TRBJ2-7
d_call: .
clone_size: .
cdr3_nt: TGTGTCAGCAGCTTAGACTCTGGCTACAAGCAGTACTTC
cdr3_aa: CVSSLDSGYKQYF

v_call: TRBV12-3/TRBV12-4
j_call: TRBJ2-7
d_call: TRBD2
clone_size: few
cdr3_nt: TGTGCCAGCAGAAGCCTACTAGCGGGAGGGACCGAGCAGTACTTC
cdr3_aa: CASRSLLAGGTEQYF

v_call: TRBV11-2
j_call: TRBJ2-7
d_call: .
clone_size: .
cdr3_nt: TGTGCCGGCAGCTACAAGACTTACGAGCAGTACTTC
cdr3_aa: CAGSYKTYEQYF

v_call: TRBV11-2
j_call: TRBJ2-7
d_call: .
clone_size: .
cdr3_nt: TGTGCCAGCGGCTTACACCGCTACGAGCAGTCCTTC
cdr3_aa: CASGLHRYEQSF

v_call: TRBV11-2
j_call: TRBJ2-7
d_call: .
clone_size: .
cdr3_nt: TGTGCCAGCAGCCTAGATGTGATGGTGCAGTACTTC
cdr3_aa: CASSLDVMVQYF

v_call: TRBV7-2
j_call: TRBJ2-7
d_call: TRBD2
clone_size: .
cdr3_nt: TGTGCCACCAGCTTAGAGGGGACTAGCGGGAGGTTTGAGCAGTACTTC
cdr3_aa: CATSLEGTSGRFEQYF

v_call: TRBV24-1
j_call: TRBJ2-1
d_call: .
clone_size: few
cdr3_nt: TGTGCCACCAGTGGGTCAGGCCCATACAATGAGCAGTTCTTC
cdr3_aa: CATSGSGPYNEQFF

v_call: TRBV4-1
j_call: TRBJ1-3
d_call: TRBD1
clone_size: many
cdr3_nt: TGCGCCAGCAGCCGCGGACAGGCTCCTGGAAACACCATATATTTT
cdr3_aa: CASSRGQAPGNTIYF

v_call: TRBV11-1
j_call: TRBJ2-5
d_call: TRBD1
clone_size: many
cdr3_nt: TGTGCCAGCAGCTTGGGGGGGACAGGGGGAGAGACCCAGTACTTC
cdr3_aa: CASSLGGTGGETQYF

v_call: TRBV6-5
j_call: TRBJ2-1
d_call: .
clone_size: .
cdr3_nt: TGTGCCAGCAGTTCTAATTCCTACAATGAGCAGTTCTTC
cdr3_aa: CASSSNSYNEQFF

v_call: TRBV6-1
j_call: TRBJ1-4
d_call: TRBD1
clone_size: .
cdr3_nt: TGTACCAGCAACCCGGATATCCAGGGGGGGTTTTCACTGTTTTTT
cdr3_aa: CTSNPDIQGGFSLFF

v_call: TRBV5-6
j_call: TRBJ2-7
d_call: TRBD1
clone_size: .
cdr3_nt: TGTGCCAGCAGCTACCGACAGGGCACCCTAGGATACGAGCAGTACTTC
cdr3_aa: CASSYRQGTLGYEQYF